This TCR beta chain was found in a study of graft-versus-host responses after intestinal transplantation. Sequencing was performed with immunoSEQ multiplex PCR; in TCRdb, only in-frame clones are kept and a portion is missing. This sample yields roughly 85,000 clones, of which around 93% are seen a single time; 6% to 9% belongs to the top ten. As for this clone: The antigen is not known.

This CDR3 is built from 13 residues. The germline V and J ends were trimmed by 1 base and 1 base, with 7 bases remaining between them. Germline V gene data show CDR1 as GTSNPN and CDR2 as SVGIG (reference sequence). This clonotype was obtained from a human donor who was the organ donor for an intestinal transplant. This rearrangement joins TRBV30 to TRBJ1-1, with D uncertain. The source was unstimulated CD8+ T cells sorted from spleen or lymph node cells, collected before transplant. The CDR3 reads CAWSGGPNTEAFF. The CDR3 region has the DNA TGTGCCTGGAGTGGCGGACCGAACACTGAAGCTTTCTTT.